The 15 T cell receptor beta chains presented below share a single source sample, sequenced in a study of radiotherapy plus CTLA-4 blockade in lung cancer. Clones were read by immunoSEQ multiplex PCR, and TCRdb kept only the in-frame ones, dropping some. The repertoire holds 75,000 or so clones, with around 80% as singletons. The specimen comprised peripheral blood, sampled from a patient treated with radiotherapy plus ipilimumab. All receptors come from a human donor with non-small cell lung cancer who had a complete response to radiotherapy plus ipilimumab.

The V gene is TRBV15, the J gene TRBJ1-1; no clear D gene. The CDR3 is 14 amino acids. Germline V gene data show CDR1 as LNHNV and CDR2 as YYDKDF (reference sequence). Trimming took 4 bases from V and 1 from J, leaving 10 bases between them. CDR3 loop: CATSIVGWNTEAFF. The CDR3 nucleotides are TGTGCCACCAGCATCGTGGGGTGGAACACTGAAGCTTTCTTT.

The rearrangement links TRBV5-1 to TRBJ1-2, with 10 nucleotides matching TRBD1. The CDR3 has 15 residues. V was pared by 7 bases and J by 5 bases, with 11 bases of the junction left unmatched. Germline V gives CDR1 SGHRS, CDR2 YFSETQ. CDR3 sequence (DNA): TGCGCCAGCCGACCCGACCGGGGACAGGGGTATGGCTACACCTTC. Its protein product is CASRPDRGQGYGYTF.

J is TRBJ1-5 and V is TRBV6-5; D is unclear. This CDR3 spans 14 amino acids. Trimming shortened V by 6 bases and J by 1 base, and 10 bases separated the two germline ends. Germline V lookup: CDR1 MNHEY, CDR2 SVGAGI. The CDR3 sequence is CASRSGGSNQPQHF. The CDR3, as DNA: TGTGCCAGCAGGTCCGGTGGGAGCAATCAGCCCCAGCATTTT.

The chain couples TRBV10-1 to TRBJ2-3, with D hard to call. This CDR3 has 14 amino acids. Germline lookup yields CDR1 WNHNN and CDR2 SYGVQD (reference sequence). Deletions cut 3 bases from V and 2 bases from J, with 9 bases between. CDR3 loop: CASSDRQYTDTQYF. CDR3 DNA: TGCGCCAGCAGTGATCGGCAGTACACAGATACGCAGTATTTT.

This clone was counted between two and nine times. This chain links TRBV7-2 with TRBJ2-7, with a tentative D call TRBD1 (5 bases). Looked up from germline, CDR1 is SGHTA and CDR2 is FQGNSA. The CDR3 length is 13 residues. The V end lost 6 bases, the J end lost 2 bases, and 11 bases lay between the germline ends. The CDR3 DNA sequence: TGTGCCAGCAGTCAGGGCCCCCCCTACGAGCAGTACGTC. Translation: CASSQGPPYEQYV.

V usage is TRBV11-2 and J usage is TRBJ1-2; D remains ambiguous. V lost 4 bases, J lost 2 bases, and 8 bases lay in between. The CDR3 extends over 13 amino acids. In germline, CDR1 is SGHAT, CDR2 FQNNGV. Here the CDR3 DNA reads TGTGCCAGCAGCTCGTTCACCAACTATGGCTACACCTTC. Amino acid sequence: CASSSFTNYGYTF.

The chain uses TRBV12-5 and TRBJ2-1; 9 bases align to TRBD1. J lost 1 base, V lost 2 bases, and 3 bases had no gene match. The CDR3 spans 16 residues. Germline V gene sequence: CDR1 LGHNT, CDR2 FRNRAP. CDR3 in amino acids: CASGLHRGLSYNEQFF. The DNA of the CDR3 is TGTGCTAGTGGTTTGCACAGGGGGCTTTCCTACAATGAGCAGTTCTTC.

Details on this clone: This sample includes further DNA sequences coding for the same CDR3. The V and J genes are TRBV5-1 and TRBJ2-3; TRBD2 agrees at 8 bases. In germline, CDR1 is SGHRS, CDR2 YFSETQ. Trimming took 0 bases from V and 3 from J; bases not matched to a gene: 0. CDR3 length: 14 residues. The CDR3 DNA is TGCGCCAGCAGCTTGGCGGGAGGGACAGATACGCAGTATTTT. Protein: CASSLAGGTDTQYF.

This chain joins TRBV2 and TRBJ1-4; no firm D call. The CDR3 sequence is 14 residues long. The ends were cut back, 11 bases at V and 11 bases at J, with 24 bases in the middle. Germline assignment: CDR1 SNHLY and CDR2 FYNNEI. Here the CDR3 reads CASQEGIGTGKLFF. CDR3 bases: TGTGCCTCCCAAGAGGGAATAGGTACCGGGAAACTGTTTTTT.

This clone has more than one count but fewer than ten. The gene calls are TRBV6-5 and TRBJ2-1; TRBD2 might be the D (6 bases). The CDR3 loop spans 16 amino acids. Germline CDR1 reads MNHEY; CDR2 reads SVGAGI. Trimming shortened V by 0 bases and J by 0 bases, and 9 bases separated the two germline ends. In DNA, the CDR3 is TGTGCCAGCAGTTACTCGGACGGGGGCTCCTACAATGAGCAGTTCTTC. Protein: CASSYSDGGSYNEQFF.

The V and J genes are TRBV6-6 and TRBJ2-4; TRBD1 aligns across 7 bases. Germline lookup yields CDR1 MNHNY and CDR2 SVGAGI (reference sequence). CDR3 length equals 15 residues. The V and J ends lost 6 bases and 2 bases, in that order; junction bases with no gene match: 7. CDR3 coding DNA: TGTGCCAGCAGCAGAAAGGGGGCGACCAAAAACATTCAGTACTTC. It encodes CASSRKGATKNIQYF.

The chain uses TRBV6-6 and TRBJ1-5, with D perhaps matching TRBD1 (5 bases). The CDR3 covers 15 residues. Germline V CDR1 and CDR2: MNHNY, SVGAGI (reference sequence). V lost 2 bases, J lost 6 bases, and 14 bases lay in between. CDR3 region: CASSYPQGPVQPQHF. DNA of the CDR3: TGTGCCAGCAGTTACCCCCAGGGCCCGGTTCAGCCCCAGCATTTT.

The DNA for the CDR3 is TGTGCCAGCAGTTCCCAGGACAGCTACAATAGCAATCAGCCCCAGCATTTT. Translated: CASSSQDSYNSNQPQHF. The chain has TRBV27 and TRBJ1-5, with D perhaps matching TRBD1 (6 bases). The CDR3 covers 17 residues. Germline CDR1 and CDR2: MNHEY and SMNVEV (reference sequence). V lost 4 bases to trimming and J lost 0 bases, with 16 bases between them.

In DNA form, the CDR3 reads TGCGCCAGCTCCTCAAACGAGGGGGCTGCGGAGCAGTACTTC. As protein: CASSSNEGAAEQYF. This chain links TRBV5-1 with TRBJ2-7; 7 positions match TRBD1. The V and J ends lost 7 bases and 7 bases, in that order; junction bases with no gene match: 14. The V gene's germline CDR1 is SGHRS and CDR2 YFSETQ. This CDR3 is built from 14 residues.

This clone appeared once. The J gene is TRBJ1-2, the V gene TRBV30; maybe TRBD1 (5 bases). The germline gives CDR1 GTSNPN, CDR2 SVGIG (reference sequence). The CDR3 covers 14 residues. V was trimmed by 1 base and J by 4 bases, leaving 13 bases between them. The CDR3: CAWSGEGRTYGYTF. DNA of the CDR3: TGTGCCTGGAGTGGGGAGGGGCGGACCTATGGCTACACCTTC.